This T cell receptor (beta chain) was recovered during a study of blood T cell repertoires in COVID-19. Study context: Spain, Italy and the United States supplied samples that represented acute and convalescent COVID-19. From T cells, B-cell-depleted T cells, or PBMCs came the material, which was cDNA or gDNA.

Germline loops: CDR1 LGHNT, CDR2 FRNRAP. V lost 1 base, J lost 1 base, and 13 bases lay in between. The CDR3 is 17 amino acids. Sequenced by immunoSEQ multiplex PCR; TCRdb stores in-frame clones only, minus some. The table records approximately 200,000 clones, 75% to 90% of them present only once. The participants were between roughly 18 and 100 years old and came from 20 to 30 US areas. Sequencing used PBMCs or T cells enriched from blood (not recorded which). The chain links TRBV12-5 to TRBJ2-2, with D perhaps matching TRBD2 (5 bases). The sequence was collected from a man in his forties or fifties who had recovered from COVID-19. The CDR3 reads CASGLGHSGVNTGELFF. For the CDR3, the DNA is TGTGCTAGTGGTTTGGGGCATTCCGGGGTGAACACCGGGGAGCTGTTTTTT.